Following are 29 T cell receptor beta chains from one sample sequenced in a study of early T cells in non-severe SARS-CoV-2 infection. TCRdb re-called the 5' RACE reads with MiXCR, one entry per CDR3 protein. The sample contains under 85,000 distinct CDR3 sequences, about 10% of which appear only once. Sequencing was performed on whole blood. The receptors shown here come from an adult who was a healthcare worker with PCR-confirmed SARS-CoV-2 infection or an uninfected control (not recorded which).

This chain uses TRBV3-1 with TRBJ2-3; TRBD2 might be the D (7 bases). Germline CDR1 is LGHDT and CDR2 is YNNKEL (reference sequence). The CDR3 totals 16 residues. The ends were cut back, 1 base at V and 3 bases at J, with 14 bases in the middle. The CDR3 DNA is TGTGCCAGCAGCCAAGCCCGGGGGGCGCAAACAGATACGCAGTATTTT. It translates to CASSQARGAQTDTQYF.

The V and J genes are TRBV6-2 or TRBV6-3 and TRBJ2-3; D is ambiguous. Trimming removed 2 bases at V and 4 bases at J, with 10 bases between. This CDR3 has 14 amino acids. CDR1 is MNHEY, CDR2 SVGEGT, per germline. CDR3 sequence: CASSYPESPDTQYF. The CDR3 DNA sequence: TGTGCCAGCAGTTACCCGGAAAGCCCAGATACGCAGTATTTT.

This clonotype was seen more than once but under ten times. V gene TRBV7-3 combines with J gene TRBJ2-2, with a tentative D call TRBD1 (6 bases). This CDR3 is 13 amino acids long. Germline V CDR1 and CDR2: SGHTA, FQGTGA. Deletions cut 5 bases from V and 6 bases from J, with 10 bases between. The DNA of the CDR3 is TGTGCCAGCAGCCCACAGGGTCCCGGGGAGCTGTTTTTT. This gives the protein CASSPQGPGELFF. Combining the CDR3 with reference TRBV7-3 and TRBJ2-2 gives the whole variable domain GAGVSQTPSNKVTEKGKYVELRCDPISGHTALYWYRQSLGQGPEFLIYFQGTGAADDSGLPNDRFFAVRPEGSVSTLKIQRTERGDSAVYLCASSPQGPGELFFGEGSRLTVL.

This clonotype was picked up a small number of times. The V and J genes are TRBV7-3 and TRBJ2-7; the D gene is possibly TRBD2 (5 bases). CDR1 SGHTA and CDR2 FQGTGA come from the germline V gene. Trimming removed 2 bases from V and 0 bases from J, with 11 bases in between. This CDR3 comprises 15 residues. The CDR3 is CASSLSGGLSYEQYF. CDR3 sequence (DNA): TGTGCCAGCAGCTTATCGGGCGGACTCTCCTACGAGCAGTACTTC.

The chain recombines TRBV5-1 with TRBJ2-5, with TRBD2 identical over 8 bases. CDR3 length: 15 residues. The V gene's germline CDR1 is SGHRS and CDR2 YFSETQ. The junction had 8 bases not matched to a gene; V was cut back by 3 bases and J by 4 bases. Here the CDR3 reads CASSSRAGVVETQYF. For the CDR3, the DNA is TGCGCCAGCAGCTCGAGAGCGGGAGTCGTAGAGACCCAGTACTTC.

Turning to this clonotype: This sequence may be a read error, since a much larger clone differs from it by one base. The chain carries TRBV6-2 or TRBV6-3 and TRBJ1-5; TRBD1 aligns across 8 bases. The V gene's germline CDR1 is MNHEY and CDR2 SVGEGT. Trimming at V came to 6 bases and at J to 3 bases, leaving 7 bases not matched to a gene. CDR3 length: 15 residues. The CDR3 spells CASSSRGQDNQPQHF. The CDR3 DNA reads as TGTGCCAGCAGCTCCAGGGGACAGGACAATCAGCCCCAGCATTTT.

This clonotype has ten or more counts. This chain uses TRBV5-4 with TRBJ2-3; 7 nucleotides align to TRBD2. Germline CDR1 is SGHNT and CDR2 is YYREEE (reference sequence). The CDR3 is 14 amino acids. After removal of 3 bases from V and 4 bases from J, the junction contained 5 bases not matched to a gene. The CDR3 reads CASSSRTRADTQYF. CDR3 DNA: TGTGCCAGCAGCTCACGGACTAGAGCAGATACGCAGTATTTT.

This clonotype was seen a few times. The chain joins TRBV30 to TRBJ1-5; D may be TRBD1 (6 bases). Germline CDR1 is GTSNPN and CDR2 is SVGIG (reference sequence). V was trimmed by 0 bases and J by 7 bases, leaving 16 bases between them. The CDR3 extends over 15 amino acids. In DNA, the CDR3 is TGTGCCTGGAGTGTACTGCGGGGGCGAGGGCAGCCCCAGCATTTT. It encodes CAWSVLRGRGQPQHF.

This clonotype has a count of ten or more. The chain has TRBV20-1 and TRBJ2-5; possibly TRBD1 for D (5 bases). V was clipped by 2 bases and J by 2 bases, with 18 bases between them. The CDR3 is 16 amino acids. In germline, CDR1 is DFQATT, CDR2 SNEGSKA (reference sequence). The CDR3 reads CSARQGNFSRQETQYF. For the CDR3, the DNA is TGCAGTGCTAGACAGGGAAATTTTTCGCGACAAGAGACCCAGTACTTC.

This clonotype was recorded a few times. This chain's CDR3 is CASSYSMAPGSYNEQFF. DNA of the CDR3: TGTGCCAGCAGTTACTCGATGGCCCCAGGCTCCTACAATGAGCAGTTCTTC. The chain uses TRBV6-5 and TRBJ2-1, with D hard to call. CDR3 length: 17 residues. The germline V and J ends were trimmed by 0 bases and 0 bases, with 12 bases remaining between them. The germline V gene has CDR1 MNHEY and CDR2 SVGAGI.

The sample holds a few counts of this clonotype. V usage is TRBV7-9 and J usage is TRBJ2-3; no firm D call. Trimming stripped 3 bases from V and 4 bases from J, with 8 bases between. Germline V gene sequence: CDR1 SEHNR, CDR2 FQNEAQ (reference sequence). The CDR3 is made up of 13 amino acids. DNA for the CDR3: TGTGCCAGCAGCTTGACCGTCCCAGATACGCAGTATTTT. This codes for CASSLTVPDTQYF.

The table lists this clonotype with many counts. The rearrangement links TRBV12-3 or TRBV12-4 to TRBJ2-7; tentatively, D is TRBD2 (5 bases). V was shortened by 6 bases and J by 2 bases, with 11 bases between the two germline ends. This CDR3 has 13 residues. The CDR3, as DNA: TGTGCCAGCAGCACCCGGGAAACCTACGAGCAGTACTTC. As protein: CASSTRETYEQYF.

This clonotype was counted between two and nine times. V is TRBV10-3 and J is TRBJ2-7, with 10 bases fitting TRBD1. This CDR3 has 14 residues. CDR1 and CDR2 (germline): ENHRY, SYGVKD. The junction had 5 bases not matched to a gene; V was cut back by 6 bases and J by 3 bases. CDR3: CAISRDRGGYEQYF. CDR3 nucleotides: TGTGCCATCAGCCGGGACAGGGGAGGCTACGAGCAGTACTTC.

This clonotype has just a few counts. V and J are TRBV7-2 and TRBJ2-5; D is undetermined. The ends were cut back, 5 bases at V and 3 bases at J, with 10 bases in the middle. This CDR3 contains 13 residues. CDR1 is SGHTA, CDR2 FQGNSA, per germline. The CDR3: CASSQLTEETQYF. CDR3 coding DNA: TGTGCCAGCAGCCAGTTGACTGAAGAGACCCAGTACTTC.

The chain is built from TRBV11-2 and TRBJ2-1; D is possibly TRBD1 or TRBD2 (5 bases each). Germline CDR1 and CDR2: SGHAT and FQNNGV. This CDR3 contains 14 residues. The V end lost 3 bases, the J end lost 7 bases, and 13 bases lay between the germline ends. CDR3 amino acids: CASSLGDPRNEQFF. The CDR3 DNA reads TGTGCCAGCAGCTTGGGGGACCCTAGAAATGAGCAGTTCTTC.

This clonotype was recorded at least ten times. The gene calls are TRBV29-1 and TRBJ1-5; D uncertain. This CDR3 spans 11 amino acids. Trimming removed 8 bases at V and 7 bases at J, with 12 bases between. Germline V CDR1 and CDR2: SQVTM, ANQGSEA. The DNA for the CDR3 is TGCAGCAACCAGTGTCTGCAGCCCCAGCATTTT. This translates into CSNQCLQPQHF.

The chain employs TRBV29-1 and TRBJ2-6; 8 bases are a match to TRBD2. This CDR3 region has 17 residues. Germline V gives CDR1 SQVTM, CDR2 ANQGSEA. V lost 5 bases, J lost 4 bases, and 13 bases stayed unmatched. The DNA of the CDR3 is TGCAGCGTTACTTTCGGGAGGGCAGGGCCCGGGGCCAACGTCCTGACTTTC. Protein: CSVTFGRAGPGANVLTF.

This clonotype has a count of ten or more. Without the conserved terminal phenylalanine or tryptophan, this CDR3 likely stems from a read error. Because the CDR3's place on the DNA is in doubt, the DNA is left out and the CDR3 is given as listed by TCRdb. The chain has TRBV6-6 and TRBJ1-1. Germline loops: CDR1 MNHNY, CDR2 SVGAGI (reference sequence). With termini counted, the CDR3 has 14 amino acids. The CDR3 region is CASSLSTGTSLRSV.

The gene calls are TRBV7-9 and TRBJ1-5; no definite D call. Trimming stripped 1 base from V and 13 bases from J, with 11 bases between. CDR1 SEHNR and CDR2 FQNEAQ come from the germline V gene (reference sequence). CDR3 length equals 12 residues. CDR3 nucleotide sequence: TGTGCCAGCAGCTTAGATACGGCAGGACAGCATTTT. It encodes CASSLDTAGQHF.

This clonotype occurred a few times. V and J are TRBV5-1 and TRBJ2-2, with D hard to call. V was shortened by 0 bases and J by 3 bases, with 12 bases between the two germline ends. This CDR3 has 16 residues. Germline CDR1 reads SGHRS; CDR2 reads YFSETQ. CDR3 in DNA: TGCGCCAGCAGCTTGGTGGTGGGATCGGACACCGGGGAGCTGTTTTTT. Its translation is CASSLVVGSDTGELFF.

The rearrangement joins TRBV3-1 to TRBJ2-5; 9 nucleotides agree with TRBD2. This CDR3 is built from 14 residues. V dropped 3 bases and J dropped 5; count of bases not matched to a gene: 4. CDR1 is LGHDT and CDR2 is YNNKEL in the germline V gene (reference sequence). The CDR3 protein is CASSHSGGAETQYF. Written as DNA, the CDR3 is TGTGCCAGCAGCCATAGCGGGGGAGCGGAGACCCAGTACTTC.

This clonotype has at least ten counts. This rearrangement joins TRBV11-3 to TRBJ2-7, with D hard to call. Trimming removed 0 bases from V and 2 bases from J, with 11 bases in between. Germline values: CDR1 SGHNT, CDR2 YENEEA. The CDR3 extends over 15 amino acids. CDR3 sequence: CASSLDPVTTYEQYF. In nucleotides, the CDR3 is TGTGCCAGCAGCTTAGATCCCGTTACAACCTACGAGCAGTACTTC.

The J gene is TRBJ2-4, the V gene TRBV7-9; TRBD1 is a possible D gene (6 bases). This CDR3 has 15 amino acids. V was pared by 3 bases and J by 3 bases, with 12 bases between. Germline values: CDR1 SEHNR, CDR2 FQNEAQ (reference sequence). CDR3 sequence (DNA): TGTGCCAGCAGCTTGGGGACATTGGACAAAAACATTCAGTACTTC. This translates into CASSLGTLDKNIQYF.

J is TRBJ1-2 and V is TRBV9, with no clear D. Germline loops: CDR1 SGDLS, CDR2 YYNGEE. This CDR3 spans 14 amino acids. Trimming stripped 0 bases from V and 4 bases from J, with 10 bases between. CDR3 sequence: CASSVEKHTYGYTF. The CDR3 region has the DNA TGTGCCAGCAGCGTAGAAAAACATACCTATGGCTACACCTTC.

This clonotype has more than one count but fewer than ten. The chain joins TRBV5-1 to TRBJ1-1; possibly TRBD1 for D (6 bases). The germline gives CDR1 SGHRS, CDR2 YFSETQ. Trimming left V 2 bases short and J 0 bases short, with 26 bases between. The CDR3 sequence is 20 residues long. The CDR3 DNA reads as TGCGCCAGCAGCTTTTATAGGGGGTCGGGGTCCCTTTCCGTGAACACTGAAGCTTTCTTT. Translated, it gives CASSFYRGSGSLSVNTEAFF.

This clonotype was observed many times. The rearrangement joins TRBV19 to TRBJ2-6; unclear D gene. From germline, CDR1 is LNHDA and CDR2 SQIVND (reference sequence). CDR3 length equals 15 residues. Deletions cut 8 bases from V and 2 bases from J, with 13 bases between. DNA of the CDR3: TGTGCCAGTGGCCCCCTAGAGACTGGGGCCAACGTCCTGACTTTC. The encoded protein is CASGPLETGANVLTF.

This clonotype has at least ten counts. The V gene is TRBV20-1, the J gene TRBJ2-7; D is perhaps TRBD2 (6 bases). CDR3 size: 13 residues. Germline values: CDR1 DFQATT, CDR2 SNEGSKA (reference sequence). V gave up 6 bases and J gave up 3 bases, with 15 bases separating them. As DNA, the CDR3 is TGCAGTGCCCCGGCGGCGGGGATCTACGAGCAGTACTTC. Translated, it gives CSAPAAGIYEQYF.

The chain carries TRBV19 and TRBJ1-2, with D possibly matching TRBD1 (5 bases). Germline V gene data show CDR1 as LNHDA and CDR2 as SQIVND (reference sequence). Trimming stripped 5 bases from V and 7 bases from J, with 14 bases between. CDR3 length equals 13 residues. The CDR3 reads CASSVGASRGYTF. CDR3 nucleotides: TGTGCCAGTAGTGTCGGGGCCTCCCGTGGCTACACCTTC.

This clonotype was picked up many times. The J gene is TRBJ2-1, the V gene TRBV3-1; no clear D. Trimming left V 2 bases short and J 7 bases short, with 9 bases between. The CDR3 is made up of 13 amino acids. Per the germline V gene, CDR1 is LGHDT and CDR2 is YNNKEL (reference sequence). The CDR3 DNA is TGTGCCAGCAGCCAATTATCGGTGAATGAGCAGTTCTTC. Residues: CASSQLSVNEQFF.